Here is one T cell receptor (beta chain) with its context. This record comes from a study of blood T cell repertoires in COVID-19. In the study overall: Samples representing acute and convalescent COVID-19 were sourced from the United States, Italy and Spain. T cells, B-cell-depleted T cells, or PBMCs supplied cDNA or gDNA.

This CDR3 has 14 amino acids. Germline CDR1 and CDR2: LGHNT and FRNRAP. V shed 3 bases and J shed 3 bases, with 11 bases lying between them. Methods used by the authors: Amplification of reference gene primers provided the estimated nucleated cell counts. Here immunoSEQ multiplex PCR was the method, and the copy in TCRdb shows in-frame clones only, minus some. V and J calls and clone size are as listed in that table; D and trimming were resolved from the DNA. The sample lists 130,000 or so clones; about 87% were seen once. This TCR was recovered from a man over 45 with acute or convalescent COVID-19. Sequencing was performed on peripheral blood. The gene calls are TRBV12-5 and TRBJ1-1; D is possibly TRBD1 (5 bases). CDR3 sequence (DNA): TGTGCTAGTGGTTTAGGGGTCCCGCACACTGAAGCTTTCTTT. It specifies CASGLGVPHTEAFF.